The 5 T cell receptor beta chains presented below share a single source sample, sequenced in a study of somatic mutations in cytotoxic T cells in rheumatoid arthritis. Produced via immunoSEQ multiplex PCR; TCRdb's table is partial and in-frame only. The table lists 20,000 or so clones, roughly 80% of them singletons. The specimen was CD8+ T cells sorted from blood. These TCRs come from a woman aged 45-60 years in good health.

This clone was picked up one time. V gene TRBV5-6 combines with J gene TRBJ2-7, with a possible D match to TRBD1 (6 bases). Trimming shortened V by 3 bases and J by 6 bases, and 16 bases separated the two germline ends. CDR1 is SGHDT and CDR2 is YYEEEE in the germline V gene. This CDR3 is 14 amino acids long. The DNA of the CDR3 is TGTGCCAGCAGCTCGGCCGGGCGGACAGCCGAGCAGTACTTC. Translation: CASSSAGRTAEQYF.

CDR3 sequence reads: CASSIPFTDQPQHF. The DNA for the CDR3 is TGTGCCAGTAGTATACCTTTCACAGATCAGCCCCAGCATTTT. The chain uses TRBV19 and TRBJ1-5; D is ambiguous. The V end was cut by 2 bases, the J end by 5 bases, with 10 bases between. Germline CDR1 and CDR2: LNHDA and SQIVND (reference sequence). This CDR3 spans 14 amino acids.

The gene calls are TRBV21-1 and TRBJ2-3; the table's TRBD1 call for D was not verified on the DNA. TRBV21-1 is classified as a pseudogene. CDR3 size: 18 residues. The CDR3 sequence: CASTNRDRGFPGTDTQYF. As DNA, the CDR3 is TGTGCCAGCACCAATAGGGACAGGGGGTTCCCAGGCACAGATACGCAGTATTTT.

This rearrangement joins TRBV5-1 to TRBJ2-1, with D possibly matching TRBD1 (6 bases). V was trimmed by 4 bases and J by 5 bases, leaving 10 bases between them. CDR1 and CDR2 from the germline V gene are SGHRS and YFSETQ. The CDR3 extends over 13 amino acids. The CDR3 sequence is CASSVDRNNEQFF. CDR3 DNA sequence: TGCGCCAGCAGCGTGGACAGAAACAATGAGCAGTTCTTC.

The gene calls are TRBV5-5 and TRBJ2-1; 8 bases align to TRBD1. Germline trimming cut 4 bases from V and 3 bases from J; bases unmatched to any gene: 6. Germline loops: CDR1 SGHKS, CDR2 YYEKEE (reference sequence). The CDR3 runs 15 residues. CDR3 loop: CASSPGGGGYNEQFF. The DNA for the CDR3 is TGTGCCAGCAGCCCAGGGGGCGGTGGCTACAATGAGCAGTTCTTC.